The 16 T cell receptor beta chains listed next were all sequenced from one sample in a study of T cell responses to AZD1222 COVID-19 vaccine. Measured with immunoSEQ multiplex PCR; TCRdb has only the in-frame clones, and not every one. In the table there are 100,000 to 150,000 clones, 75% to 90% of which are singletons. Sample: peripheral blood, taken on day 0 of MenACWY control vaccination. These TCRs come from an adult in good health.

This chain links TRBV19 with TRBJ1-1; 8 bases fit TRBD1. Germline CDR1 and CDR2: LNHDA and SQIVND (reference sequence). This CDR3 has 14 amino acids. The V gene end was trimmed by 4 bases and the J gene end by 4 bases; junction bases not matched to a gene: 5. The CDR3 is CASSTGQGATEAFF. The CDR3 region has the DNA TGTGCCAGTAGTACAGGACAGGGAGCCACTGAAGCTTTCTTT.

The chain has TRBV13 and TRBJ2-7; 7 bases fit TRBD1. CDR3 length: 15 residues. V shed 1 base, J shed 3 bases, and the junction held 6 bases outside the gene matches. Per the germline V gene, CDR1 is PRHDT and CDR2 is FYEKMQ (reference sequence). This CDR3 reads CASSLVGTDNYEQYF. The CDR3 DNA reads TGTGCCAGCAGCTTAGTTGGGACAGACAACTACGAGCAGTACTTC.

The rearrangement joins TRBV15 to TRBJ2-7; D may match TRBD1 or TRBD2 (5 bases each). Germline-derived CDR1 and CDR2 are LNHNV and YYDKDF (reference sequence). The V and J ends lost 0 bases and 6 bases respectively, with 12 bases between them. The CDR3 is 14 residues long. The CDR3 region has the DNA TGTGCCACCAGCAGAGACCTCGGGACCCTCGAGCAGTACTTC. It specifies CATSRDLGTLEQYF.

The chain joins TRBV6-5 to TRBJ1-2; 8 nucleotides align to TRBD1. The CDR3 covers 16 residues. V lost 0 bases to trimming and J lost 0 bases; unmatched junction nucleotides: 3. Germline V CDR1 and CDR2: MNHEY, SVGAGI. CDR3 region: CASSYSLTGANYGYTF. CDR3 sequence (DNA): TGTGCCAGCAGTTACTCCCTGACAGGGGCTAACTATGGCTACACCTTC.

The rearrangement uses TRBV5-4 and TRBJ2-7; a weak D match, TRBD2 (6 bases). The V and J ends lost 6 bases and 2 bases respectively, with 15 bases between them. The CDR3 sequence is 14 residues long. Germline V gene sequence: CDR1 SGHNT, CDR2 YYREEE (reference sequence). CDR3 amino acids: CASKNIGGAYEQYF. The CDR3 DNA reads as TGTGCCAGCAAGAATATCGGAGGGGCCTACGAGCAGTACTTC.

The chain couples TRBV7-8 to TRBJ2-4; no clear D gene. Trimming cost V 0 bases and J 1 base, with 10 bases left between them. Germline values: CDR1 SGHVS, CDR2 FQNEAQ. The CDR3 extends over 16 amino acids. CDR3 amino acids: CASSLAMGTAKNIQYF. The CDR3 bases are TGTGCCAGCAGCTTAGCGATGGGTACGGCCAAAAACATTCAGTACTTC.

The J gene is TRBJ2-2, the V gene TRBV9, with D possibly being TRBD2 (5 bases). CDR3 length: 16 residues. Trimming removed 4 bases at V and 0 bases at J, with 13 bases between. Germline assignment: CDR1 SGDLS and CDR2 YYNGEE. The CDR3 loop reads CASSIGLNANTGELFF. CDR3 sequence (DNA): TGTGCCAGCAGCATCGGACTTAACGCGAACACCGGGGAGCTGTTTTTT.

The chain is built from TRBV6-4 and TRBJ2-3; 12 nucleotides agree with TRBD1. The V gene's germline CDR1 is MRHNA and CDR2 SNTAGT. This CDR3 is 16 amino acids long. The V and J ends lost 2 bases and 4 bases, in that order; junction bases with no gene match: 4. CDR3 region: CASSDTGTGGADTQYF. CDR3 in DNA: TGTGCCAGCAGTGACACCGGGACAGGGGGCGCAGATACGCAGTATTTT.

The chain employs TRBV5-6 and TRBJ2-3; 7 bases fit TRBD2. The CDR3 runs to 17 residues. The V and J ends lost 5 bases and 4 bases, in that order; junction bases with no gene match: 16. Germline CDR1 and CDR2: SGHDT and YYEEEE. The CDR3 is CASSRMRGGRVPDTQYF. CDR3 DNA: TGTGCCAGCAGTCGGATGAGGGGCGGGAGAGTCCCAGATACGCAGTATTTT.

The chain uses TRBV6-5 and TRBJ2-7; TRBD2 matches 8 bases. Germline V gene lookup returns CDR1 MNHEY and CDR2 SVGAGI. This CDR3 contains 13 residues. Losses at the gene ends were 5 bases for V and 4 bases for J; bases not matched to a gene: 4. CDR3 residues: CASSRGGTYEQYF. In DNA, the CDR3 is TGTGCCAGCAGTCGGGGGGGGACTTACGAGCAGTACTTC.

The chain has TRBV10-3 and TRBJ2-5; D may be TRBD1 (6 bases). Per germline, CDR1 ENHRY and CDR2 SYGVKD. This CDR3 comprises 12 residues. V lost 8 bases and J 4 bases, leaving 11 bases between the germline ends. The CDR3 loop reads CAISMGAETQYF. CDR3 sequence (DNA): TGTGCCATCTCTATGGGGGCAGAGACCCAGTACTTC.

Here the CDR3 reads CASSLPWTGGNEQYF. CDR3 coding DNA: TGTGCCAGCAGCCTCCCATGGACAGGGGGCAACGAGCAGTACTTC. The chain is built from TRBV5-4 and TRBJ2-7, with 11 bases aligning to TRBD1. The CDR3 sequence is 15 residues long. Germline CDR1 is SGHNT and CDR2 is YYREEE (reference sequence). The ends lost 4 bases at V and 5 bases at J; junction bases unmatched: 8.

The rearrangement links TRBV10-3 to TRBJ2-1; D is possibly TRBD2 (5 bases). Germline V gives CDR1 ENHRY, CDR2 SYGVKD. The CDR3 loop spans 14 amino acids. V was clipped by 8 bases and J by 7 bases, with 18 bases between them. For the CDR3, the DNA is TGTGCCATCGGAAGGGTGGAGACGGGGAATGAGCAGTTCTTC. Translation gives CAIGRVETGNEQFF.

This rearrangement joins TRBV3-1 (or the pseudogene TRBV3-2) to TRBJ1-2; 7 nucleotides line up with TRBD1. V dropped 1 base and J dropped 4; count of bases not matched to a gene: 6. Germline V gene sequence: CDR1 LGHDT, CDR2 YNNKEL (reference sequence). This CDR3 contains 15 residues. CDR3 region: CASSQAVGQSYGYTF. The CDR3 bases are TGTGCCAGCAGCCAAGCCGTGGGACAGAGCTATGGCTACACCTTC.

The rearrangement uses TRBV10-3 and TRBJ2-2; 12 bases are a match to TRBD2. The length of the CDR3 is 14 residues. The germline V gene has CDR1 ENHRY and CDR2 SYGVKD. The trim removed 6 bases at V and 4 bases at J, leaving 0 bases unmatched. The CDR3 nucleotides read TGTGCCATCAGGGGACTAGCGGGCACCGGGGAGCTGTTTTTT. It encodes CAIRGLAGTGELFF.

This clone came up a few times. The J gene is TRBJ1-1, the V gene TRBV6-5; TRBD1 is a possible D gene (5 bases). The germline gives CDR1 MNHEY, CDR2 SVGAGI. V lost 5 bases and J lost 6, with 13 bases in between. The CDR3 has 13 amino acids. CDR3 sequence (DNA): TGTGCCAGCAGTACCAGGGAAGAGGCTGAAGCTTTCTTT. It translates to CASSTREEAEAFF.